These 5 T cell receptor beta chains originate from one sample sequenced in a study of blood T cell repertoires in COVID-19. Profiling relied on immunoSEQ multiplex PCR, and the TCRdb table lists in-frame clones only, not all of them. The table includes 210,000 or so clones, about 83% detected once. Input material: peripheral blood. The receptors were gathered from a woman aged 25 to 39 with COVID-19, enrolled during active disease.

The chain joins TRBV6-1 to TRBJ2-7; a weak D match, TRBD1 (5 bases). The CDR3 sequence is 16 residues long. Trimming stripped 4 bases from V and 3 bases from J, with 19 bases between. Per the germline V gene, CDR1 is MNHNS and CDR2 is SASEGT. The CDR3 DNA follows: TGTGCCAGCAGTGTCTCCTCAGGGCGCCCCGACTACGAGCAGTACTTC. The encoded protein is CASSVSSGRPDYEQYF.

The chain combines TRBV29-1 with TRBJ2-7; a possible D gene is TRBD2 (6 bases). V lost 4 bases, J lost 3 bases, and 7 bases lay in between. Germline V CDR1 and CDR2: SQVTM, ANQGSEA. This CDR3 spans 11 amino acids. CDR3 protein: CSVVAVYEQYF. In DNA, the CDR3 is TGCAGCGTTGTAGCGGTCTACGAGCAGTACTTC.

The chain carries TRBV7-2 and TRBJ1-3, with 8 bases identical to TRBD1. This CDR3 has 14 amino acids. Germline lookup yields CDR1 SGHTA and CDR2 FQGNSA. V trimming: 10 bases; J trimming: 1 base; junction bases outside the gene matches: 6. The CDR3 region has the DNA TGTGCCACGCACAGGGGGAGGTCTGGAAACACCATATATTTT. Encoded protein: CATHRGRSGNTIYF.

The chain carries TRBV7-9 and TRBJ2-3; no reliable D call. Germline V gives CDR1 SEHNR, CDR2 FQNEAQ (reference sequence). The CDR3 length is 15 residues. Trimming shortened V by 2 bases and J by 2 bases, and 11 bases separated the two germline ends. The CDR3 spells CASSLSGTHTDTQYF. The CDR3 DNA reads TGTGCCAGCAGCTTAAGTGGTACTCACACAGATACGCAGTATTTT.

The table lists this clone with a count of one. The chain combines TRBV5-1 with TRBJ1-2; a possible D gene is TRBD1 (6 bases). The CDR3 runs to 14 residues. CDR1 and CDR2 from the germline V gene are SGHRS and YFSETQ. Trimming left V 4 bases short and J 2 bases short, with 12 bases between. The CDR3 DNA follows: TGCGCCAGCAGCCCGGGGACACGGAACTATGGCTACACCTTC. Translating gives CASSPGTRNYGYTF.